This TCR beta chain was recovered during a study of blood T cell repertoires in COVID-19. In the study's own analysis: Reference gene primers were amplified, and this amplification served to estimate nucleated cell counts. Using immunoSEQ multiplex PCR, the repertoire was profiled, and TCRdb retains in-frame clones only, with some absent. The DNA was the basis for D and trimming; V, J and clone size are from that table. The table lists some 300,000 clones, 90% of them singletons. This receptor was identified in a woman between 40 and 55 years old with COVID-19, enrolled during active disease. Sequencing was performed on peripheral blood.

CDR3 nucleotide sequence: TGTGCCAGCAGCTTAGACGTTTGGGCAGGGGGACAGAACTATGGCTACACCTTC. As protein: CASSLDVWAGGQNYGYTF. The gene calls are TRBV7-2 and TRBJ1-2; 7 bases agree with TRBD1. CDR3 size: 18 residues. Per the germline V gene, CDR1 is SGHTA and CDR2 is FQGNSA. With V trimmed by 1 base and J by 2 bases, 13 bases remained unmatched.